This T cell receptor (beta chain) was captured in a study of response to subunit inactivated influenza vaccine (dated by TCRdb to between 2017 and 2018). For the study in its entirety: Deep quantitative profiling of the T cell receptor repertoire was used in the study to follow responses to a trivalent subunit inactivated influenza vaccine.

The germline V end is reduced by 4 bases and the J end by 3 bases; junction bases left unmatched: 3. CDR1 LGHDT and CDR2 YNNKEL are derived from the germline V gene (reference sequence). Measured from the cysteine to the phenylalanine, the CDR3 is 15 residues long. The only DNA kept is the CDR3, 45 bases in frame from the first base. Overall results and qualifications from the work: The authors suggested that each seasonal influenza vaccination may recruit only a limited number of new T cells.

Library creation used RT-PCR. The instrument was an Illumina HiSeq 2500. TCRdb reprocessed the public reads (quality trimming at Q25 with fastp, clone calling with MiXCR) and kept in-frame beta chains. When rows share a CDR3 protein, they turn into one entry using the most common DNA and genes. This sample comprises more than 700,000 distinct CDR3 sequences, 21% of them detected only once. The ten largest make up 10% to 13% of the sample. On this clonotype: The specificity of this receptor is unknown. No base quality information exists; no much larger clone differs at one position.

Sample: PBMCs from blood, taken 4 to 6 days after vaccination. The sequence came from a man aged 45-65 years who received an inactivated influenza vaccine. Donor details come from another sample of the same person, matched by shared clones. The chain uses TRBV3-1 and TRBJ2-7; the central 13 bases match TRBD2. In nucleotides, the sequence is TGTGCCAGCAGCCGGACTAGCGGGAGTTTCTACGAGCAGTACTTC. This translates into CASSRTSGSFYEQYF.